The 25 T cell receptor beta chains listed next were all sequenced from one sample in a study of blood T cell repertoires in COVID-19. Generated by immunoSEQ multiplex PCR, the TCRdb table keeps only in-frame clones and is missing some. This sample carries under 200,000 clones, around 82% of them seen once, and the ten largest clones take roughly 2%. Sample: peripheral blood. Receptors were obtained from a woman of 80 years or more with acute or convalescent COVID-19.

The gene calls are TRBV29-1 and TRBJ2-5; a weak D match, TRBD1 (6 bases). Germline lookup yields CDR1 SQVTM and CDR2 ANQGSEA. This CDR3 comprises 13 residues. V lost 3 bases, J lost 5 bases, and 13 bases lay in between. The CDR3 region has the DNA TGCAGCGTTGACAGGGGCGCTGGTGAGACCCAGTACTTC. It specifies CSVDRGAGETQYF. Full variable domain (remainder filled in from reference TRBV29-1 and TRBJ2-5): SAVISQKPSRDICQRGTSLTIQCQVDSQVTMMFWYRQQPGQSLTLIATANQGSEATYESGFVIDKFPISRPNLTFSTLTVSNMSPEDSSIYLCSVDRGAGETQYFGPGTRLLVL.

The chain employs TRBV12-3 or TRBV12-4 and TRBJ1-1; D not certain. V lost 3 bases to trimming and J lost 0 bases, with 5 bases between them. There are 13 residues in the CDR3. The CDR3 nucleotides read TGTGCCAGCAGTTTGGGCTTGAACACTGAAGCTTTCTTT. Amino acids: CASSLGLNTEAFF.

As regards this clone: The same CDR3 is also encoded by other DNA sequences in this sample. The gene calls are TRBV9 and TRBJ1-2, with D maybe TRBD1 (6 bases). The CDR3 is made up of 12 amino acids. The V gene's germline CDR1 is SGDLS and CDR2 YYNGEE. The V end lost 6 bases, the J end lost 2 bases, and 8 bases lay between the germline ends. As DNA, the CDR3 is TGTGCCAGCAACAGGGTCAACTATGGCTACACCTTC. It specifies CASNRVNYGYTF.

The V gene is TRBV7-9, the J gene TRBJ1-4; 8 positions match TRBD1. There are 15 residues in the CDR3. Germline CDR1 SEHNR, CDR2 FQNEAQ (reference sequence). V was pared by 5 bases and J by 2 bases, with 4 bases of the junction left unmatched. The CDR3 spells CASSIAGGTNEKLFF. The CDR3 nucleotides read TGTGCCAGCAGCATTGCAGGGGGCACTAATGAAAAACTGTTTTTT.

This sequence joins TRBV2 and TRBJ1-6, with D tentatively TRBD1 (5 bases). Trimming took 6 bases from V and 6 from J, leaving 12 bases between them. Germline lookup yields CDR1 SNHLY and CDR2 FYNNEI. This CDR3 contains 14 residues. The CDR3 sequence: CASRADNPNSPLHF. The CDR3 nucleotides are TGTGCCAGCAGGGCGGACAACCCTAATTCACCCCTCCACTTT.

The chain recombines TRBV5-5 with TRBJ2-3, with unresolved D. Looked up from germline, CDR1 is SGHKS and CDR2 is YYEKEE (reference sequence). With 4 bases removed from V and 4 bases from J, the gap between germline ends came to 13 bases. The CDR3 contains 14 residues. The CDR3 loop reads CASSVRIPADTQYF. CDR3 nucleotides: TGTGCCAGCAGCGTCCGCATCCCAGCAGATACGCAGTATTTT.

The chain recombines TRBV9 with TRBJ2-4; D unclear. The CDR3 length is 12 residues. V shed 3 bases and J shed 8 bases, with 9 bases lying between them. Germline V lookup: CDR1 SGDLS, CDR2 YYNGEE. CDR3 sequence: CASSDSLDIQYF. The CDR3 DNA reads as TGTGCCAGCAGCGACTCGTTAGACATTCAGTACTTC.

The rearrangement uses TRBV10-3 and TRBJ2-7; TRBD2 aligns across 11 bases. CDR1 and CDR2 (germline): ENHRY, SYGVKD. The CDR3 consists of 15 residues. After removal of 8 bases from V and 2 bases from J, the junction contained 8 bases not matched to a gene. The CDR3 sequence is CAIGTSGGSPYEQYF. The CDR3 bases are TGTGCCATCGGGACTAGCGGAGGTTCCCCCTACGAGCAGTACTTC.

This chain joins TRBV30 and TRBJ1-1; 7 bases line up with TRBD1. The V gene's germline CDR1 is GTSNPN and CDR2 SVGIG (reference sequence). This CDR3 is built from 15 residues. The J segment lost 0 bases and the V segment lost 4 bases, leaving 8 bases of the junction unmatched. In DNA, the CDR3 is TGTGCCTGGATTTTCAGGGGGGCAATGAACACTGAAGCTTTCTTT. Encoded protein: CAWIFRGAMNTEAFF.

This chain connects TRBV11-3 to TRBJ1-1, with 7 bases matching TRBD1. The germline CDR1 and CDR2 sequences are SGHNT and YENEEA. The CDR3 length is 13 residues. The junction had 4 bases not matched to a gene; V was cut back by 3 bases and J by 6 bases. The CDR3 here is CASSFEGQAEAFF. The CDR3 DNA reads as TGTGCCAGCAGCTTCGAAGGACAGGCTGAAGCTTTCTTT.

The chain combines TRBV4-2 with TRBJ2-1; the match to TRBD2 covers 12 bases. The CDR3 covers 17 residues. The germline gives CDR1 LGHNA, CDR2 YNFKEQ. The V and J ends lost 4 bases and 10 bases, in that order; junction bases with no gene match: 14. The CDR3, as DNA: TGTGCCAGCAGCCCGGAACTAGCGGGGGGAGGCCCTAAGGAGCAGTTCTTC. It codes for CASSPELAGGGPKEQFF.

With respect to this clone: Other DNA sequences of this sample code for an identical CDR3. The chain uses TRBV19 and TRBJ2-7; 8 bases are shared with TRBD1. CDR3 length equals 14 residues. The germline V gene has CDR1 LNHDA and CDR2 SQIVND (reference sequence). V dropped 6 bases and J dropped 3; count of bases not matched to a gene: 7. CDR3 sequence: CASSTRTGNYEQYF. The DNA for the CDR3 is TGTGCCAGTAGCACGCGGACAGGGAACTACGAGCAGTACTTC.

The chain links TRBV6-5 to TRBJ1-2, with D maybe TRBD1 (5 bases). V was pared by 2 bases and J by 4 bases, with 11 bases between. CDR1 is MNHEY and CDR2 is SVGAGI in the germline V gene. CDR3 length equals 14 residues. The CDR3 is CASSYIQGSYGYTF. The CDR3 region has the DNA TGTGCCAGCAGTTACATCCAGGGCAGCTATGGCTACACCTTC.

CDR3 sequence: CASSANPVTTNEKLFF. The CDR3 DNA is TGTGCCAGCAGCGCCAACCCGGTGACAACTAATGAAAAACTGTTTTTT. V gene TRBV9 combines with J gene TRBJ1-4; D gene uncertain. Trimming removed 3 bases from V and 0 bases from J, with 12 bases in between. Germline values: CDR1 SGDLS, CDR2 YYNGEE. This CDR3 contains 16 residues.

This chain uses TRBV25-1 with TRBJ1-1; unclear D gene. Between the trimmed V and J ends, which lost 4 bases and 3 bases, there was a span of 9 bases. CDR1 is MGHDK and CDR2 is SYGVNS in the germline V gene. This CDR3 comprises 13 residues. The CDR3 region has the DNA TGTGCCAGCAGTGCCGGGTCGGACACTGAAGCTTTCTTT. It is translated as CASSAGSDTEAFF.

The V call is TRBV10-1, the J call TRBJ2-7; weak D call: TRBD2 (6 bases). Germline assignment: CDR1 WNHNN and CDR2 SYGVQD (reference sequence). This CDR3 comprises 13 residues. The ends were cut back, 6 bases at V and 6 bases at J, with 15 bases in the middle. The CDR3 loop reads CASSRAGTSEQYF. For the CDR3, the DNA is TGCGCCAGCAGCAGGGCGGGGACGTCCGAGCAGTACTTC.

CDR3 coding DNA: TGCGCCAGCAGCTTGGGGACTCTTGGCACTGAAGCTTTCTTT. It codes for CASSLGTLGTEAFF. V usage is TRBV5-1 and J usage is TRBJ1-1; no firm D call. The germline gives CDR1 SGHRS, CDR2 YFSETQ. The V end lost 0 bases, the J end lost 4 bases, and 10 bases lay between the germline ends. This CDR3 comprises 14 residues.

The sample holds a few counts of this clone. V gene TRBV6-2 or TRBV6-3 combines with J gene TRBJ2-5; 10 bases are a match to TRBD2. The CDR3 is 17 amino acids. In germline, CDR1 is MNHEY, CDR2 SVGEGT. After removal of 5 bases from V and 2 bases from J, the junction contained 11 bases not matched to a gene. CDR3: CASSRIRTSGSQETQYF. The CDR3 DNA reads as TGTGCCAGCAGTAGAATACGGACTAGCGGCTCGCAAGAGACCCAGTACTTC.

The rearrangement uses TRBV28 and TRBJ2-1; 9 bases line up with TRBD2. V was clipped by 4 bases and J by 9 bases; unmatched bases: 10. CDR1 and CDR2 from the germline V gene are MDHEN and SYDVKM. The CDR3 contains 15 residues. Here the CDR3 reads CASSSLGLASSEQFF. In DNA form, the CDR3 reads TGTGCCAGCAGTTCCCTGGGACTAGCTTCCAGTGAGCAGTTCTTC.

The CDR3: CASGAEDTQYF. CDR3 bases: TGTGCCTCAGGTGCTGAAGATACGCAGTATTTT. J is TRBJ2-3 and V is TRBV30; D call uncertain. In germline, CDR1 is GTSNPN, CDR2 SVGIG (reference sequence). CDR3 length: 11 residues. The V end was cut by 7 bases, the J end by 5 bases, with 10 bases between.

The chain joins TRBV2 to TRBJ2-6; possible D gene TRBD2, 6 bases. The CDR3 length is 17 residues. From germline, CDR1 is SNHLY and CDR2 FYNNEI. V gave up 4 bases and J gave up 2 bases, with 15 bases separating them. CDR3 residues: CASSVLPPGAGANVLTF. CDR3 DNA sequence: TGTGCCAGCAGTGTATTGCCACCGGGGGCTGGGGCCAACGTCCTGACTTTC.

The chain is built from TRBV6-5 and TRBJ2-5; D is uncertain. Germline V gene sequence: CDR1 MNHEY, CDR2 SVGAGI. The CDR3 contains 13 residues. The V and J ends lost 5 bases and 5 bases respectively, with 12 bases between them. The CDR3 reads CASSTPGGETQYF. The CDR3 coding sequence is TGTGCCAGCAGTACCCCCGGCGGCGAGACCCAGTACTTC.

V usage is TRBV7-2 and J usage is TRBJ1-5; D is perhaps TRBD1 (5 bases). Trimming took off 5 bases at V and 6 bases at J, with 17 bases between the two ends. This CDR3 contains 15 residues. Germline assignment: CDR1 SGHTA and CDR2 FQGNSA. The CDR3 protein is CASSLYQGIGQPQHF. The CDR3 DNA follows: TGTGCCAGCAGCCTGTATCAGGGAATCGGTCAGCCCCAGCATTTT.

V usage is TRBV10-3 and J usage is TRBJ1-4; 12 bases match TRBD1. The CDR3 has 17 residues. Germline V CDR1 and CDR2: ENHRY, SYGVKD. The V segment lost 6 bases and the J segment 0 bases; nucleotides outside the gene matches: 5. The CDR3 DNA follows: TGTGCCATCAGCTCGGGACAGGGGGCCGCAACTAATGAAAAACTGTTTTTT. As protein: CAISSGQGAATNEKLFF.

V usage is TRBV3-1 (or the pseudogene TRBV3-2) and J usage is TRBJ2-2; 7 positions match TRBD2. CDR3 size: 16 residues. The germline CDR1 and CDR2 sequences are LGHDT and YNNKEL (reference sequence). V shed 4 bases and J 4 bases; nucleotides not matched to a gene: 9. DNA for the CDR3: TGTGCCAGCAGCCCGGGGGGAGGGGTCGTCACCGGGGAGCTGTTTTTT. Translated, it gives CASSPGGGVVTGELFF.